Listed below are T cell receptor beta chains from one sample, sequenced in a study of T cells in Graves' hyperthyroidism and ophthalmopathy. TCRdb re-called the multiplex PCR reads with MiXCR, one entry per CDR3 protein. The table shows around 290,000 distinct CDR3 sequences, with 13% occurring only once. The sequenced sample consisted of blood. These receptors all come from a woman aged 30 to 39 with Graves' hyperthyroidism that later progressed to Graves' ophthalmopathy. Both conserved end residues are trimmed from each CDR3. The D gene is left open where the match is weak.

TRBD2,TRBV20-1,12,SAESGATYNEQF
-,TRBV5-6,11,ASKTMGLYEQY
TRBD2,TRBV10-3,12,ATTPGGGGNEQY
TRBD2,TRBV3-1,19,ASSPPSGLAGEPPGYNEQF
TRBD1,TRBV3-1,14,ASSLTGGAGGNEQF
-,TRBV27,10,ASGPGTFTQY
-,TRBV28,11,ASSSGSTLGYT
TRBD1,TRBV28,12,ASSPTGGPYEQY
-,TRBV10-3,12,ATQTRSSYNEQF
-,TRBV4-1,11,ASSQDLYYEQY
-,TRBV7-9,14,ASSQTGILAKNIQY
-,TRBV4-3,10,ASSQGWTTAF
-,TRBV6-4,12,ASSERVGNTEAF
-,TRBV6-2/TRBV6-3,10,ASSRVAGELF
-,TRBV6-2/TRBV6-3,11,ASSYLTAYEQY
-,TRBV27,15,ASSSTGHRDPKETQY
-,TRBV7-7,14,ASSLKNGESTDTQY